Following are 30 T cell receptor beta chains from one sample sequenced in a study of technical replicates of blood from a handful of donors. The data were produced by immunoSEQ multiplex PCR, yet TCRdb's version contains in-frame clones alone and is incomplete. Seen here are 75,000 to 85,000 clones, approximately 94% observed once, and the top ten hold around 0.37%. The sequenced sample consisted of T cells isolated from PBMCs. Receptors originate from a human donor in good health.

This sequence joins TRBV11-2 and TRBJ2-7; D is possibly TRBD2 (6 bases). The ends were cut back, 5 bases at V and 4 bases at J, with 18 bases in the middle. Germline V gene sequence: CDR1 SGHAT, CDR2 FQNNGV. This CDR3 spans 15 amino acids. In nucleotides, the CDR3 is TGTGCCAGCAGCGTTCCGCTAGCGATTACATACGAGCAGTACTTC. Translating gives CASSVPLAITYEQYF.

This rearrangement joins TRBV7-3 to TRBJ2-5; 8 bases are shared with TRBD2. V shed 5 bases and J 4 bases; nucleotides not matched to a gene: 3. This CDR3 spans 13 amino acids. CDR1 and CDR2 (germline): SGHTA, FQGTGA. CDR3 nucleotide sequence: TGTGCCAGCAGCCTCGGGGGGGGAGAGACCCAGTACTTC. Amino acids: CASSLGGGETQYF.

J is TRBJ2-1 and V is TRBV7-3; 10 bases are shared with TRBD2. The CDR3 has 17 residues. J was trimmed by 6 bases and V by 4 bases; bases with no gene match: 12. Germline V gene lookup returns CDR1 SGHTA and CDR2 FQGTGA. This CDR3 reads CASSSDNSGRTFNEQFF. The CDR3 nucleotides read TGTGCCAGCAGCTCCGATAATAGCGGGAGGACTTTCAATGAGCAGTTCTTC.

This clone was recorded only once. The gene calls are TRBV5-4 and TRBJ2-7; 10 nucleotides match TRBD2. Germline values: CDR1 SGHNT, CDR2 YYREEE (reference sequence). J was trimmed by 5 bases and V by 2 bases; bases with no gene match: 4. CDR3 length: 14 residues. CDR3 sequence (DNA): TGTGCCAGCAGCTTTCGGCTAGCGGGAGACGAGCAGTACTTC. It yields the protein CASSFRLAGDEQYF.

J is TRBJ2-3 and V is TRBV9; 7 nucleotides align to TRBD2. Per germline, CDR1 SGDLS and CDR2 YYNGEE. Losses at the gene ends were 0 bases for V and 2 bases for J; bases not matched to a gene: 6. This CDR3 contains 16 residues. The CDR3 DNA reads as TGTGCCAGCAGCGTAGCGGGCGGGAGTGACACAGATACGCAGTATTTT. Its translation is CASSVAGGSDTDTQYF.

V and J are TRBV18 and TRBJ1-1; the D is unclear. The CDR3 is 16 residues long. V lost 4 bases to trimming and J lost 1 base, with 16 bases between them. Germline CDR1 and CDR2: KGHSH and LQKENI. For the CDR3, the DNA is TGTGCCAGCTCACAGGGAGCGACGGGCAAGAACACTGAAGCTTTCTTT. Protein sequence: CASSQGATGKNTEAFF.

The chain combines TRBV6-5 with TRBJ2-7; D is ambiguous. V dropped 2 bases and J dropped 1 base, with 9 bases sitting between them. Germline CDR1 MNHEY, CDR2 SVGAGI. CDR3 size: 14 residues. Here the CDR3 DNA reads TGTGCCAGCAGTTACGGAGTATTATCCTACGAGCAGTACTTC. Residues: CASSYGVLSYEQYF.

This chain joins TRBV21-1 and TRBJ2-7; TRBD1 is the table's D call, not checked against the DNA. TRBV21-1 is tagged as a pseudogene. The CDR3 runs to 13 residues. CDR3 region: CVPLDTTSYEQYF. The CDR3 DNA follows: TGTGTCCCACTCGACACCACCTCCTACGAGCAGTACTTC.

The V and J genes are TRBV10-3 and TRBJ2-2; D possibly corresponds to TRBD2 (6 bases). In germline, CDR1 is ENHRY, CDR2 SYGVKD. V shed 6 bases and J shed 4 bases, with 9 bases lying between them. The CDR3 runs 13 residues. CDR3 protein: CAIRGTGTGELFF. The CDR3 DNA reads as TGTGCCATCAGAGGGACTGGCACCGGGGAGCTGTTTTTT.

This clone has only one observation. This rearrangement joins TRBV29-1 to TRBJ2-6, with 10 positions matching TRBD2. V lost 5 bases, J lost 2 bases, and 6 bases stayed unmatched. Germline V gene data show CDR1 as SQVTM and CDR2 as ANQGSEA. The length of the CDR3 is 16 residues. The CDR3 reads CSVSLLAGTGANVLTF. The DNA for the CDR3 is TGCAGCGTTAGTCTACTAGCGGGAACTGGGGCCAACGTCCTGACTTTC.

The chain joins TRBV7-2 to TRBJ2-1; 11 bases map to TRBD2. Germline V gene data show CDR1 as SGHTA and CDR2 as FQGNSA. V shed 5 bases, J shed 8 bases, and the junction held 14 bases outside the gene matches. This CDR3 contains 17 residues. The DNA for the CDR3 is TGTGCCAGCAGCCCCAGGTGGCTAGCGGGAGGTCTCGATGAGCAGTTCTTC. It codes for CASSPRWLAGGLDEQFF.

The chain recombines TRBV7-9 with TRBJ1-4, with 10 bases fitting TRBD1. J was trimmed by 0 bases and V by 5 bases; bases with no gene match: 12. This CDR3 region has 19 residues. Per germline, CDR1 SEHNR and CDR2 FQNEAQ (reference sequence). In DNA, the CDR3 is TGTGCCAGCAGCCTCCGGGACAGGGGCGGTCCAGCAACTAATGAAAAACTGTTTTTT. Residues: CASSLRDRGGPATNEKLFF.

The chain combines TRBV27 with TRBJ2-7, with 16 positions matching TRBD2. V shed 5 bases, J shed 7 bases, and the junction held 8 bases outside the gene matches. Germline V gene data show CDR1 as MNHEY and CDR2 as SMNVEV (reference sequence). There are 16 residues in the CDR3. CDR3 sequence: CASSPGTSGRGDEQYF. CDR3 sequence (DNA): TGTGCCAGCAGTCCAGGGACTAGCGGGAGGGGGGATGAGCAGTACTTC.

CDR3 nucleotides: TGTGCCAGCAGTTACTCCTTTGGGACAGGGACCTACGAGCAGTACTTC. Translation gives CASSYSFGTGTYEQYF. The chain uses TRBV6-5 and TRBJ2-7, with TRBD1 matching 9 bases. Looked up from germline, CDR1 is MNHEY and CDR2 is SVGAGI. The CDR3 is 16 residues long. The V and J ends lost 0 bases and 2 bases, in that order; junction bases with no gene match: 5.

Of note for this clone: One junction end disagrees with the germline gene, perhaps due to a read error. The rearrangement uses TRBV25-1 and TRBJ2-5, with D uncertain. The CDR3 spans 14 residues. CDR1 and CDR2 (germline): MGHDK, SYGVNS. This CDR3 reads CASSEDQVQGTQYF. In DNA, the CDR3 is TGTGCCAGCAGTGAAGATCAGGTCCAAGGGACCCAGTACTTC.

The chain employs TRBV13 and TRBJ2-7, with 7 bases aligning to TRBD1. The germline V gene has CDR1 PRHDT and CDR2 FYEKMQ (reference sequence). The junction had 6 bases not matched to a gene; V was cut back by 5 bases and J by 2 bases. The CDR3 covers 14 residues. CDR3 residues: CASSPTTGTYEQYF. DNA for the CDR3: TGTGCCAGCAGCCCGACGACAGGGACCTACGAGCAGTACTTC.

V is TRBV10-1 and J is TRBJ1-2; TRBD1 agrees at 7 bases. The germline CDR1 and CDR2 sequences are WNHNN and SYGVQD (reference sequence). This CDR3 spans 13 amino acids. J lost 4 bases, V lost 6 bases, and 5 bases had no gene match. CDR3 sequence (DNA): TGCGCCAGCAGCGGGGGACAGCCCTATGGCTACACCTTC. As protein: CASSGGQPYGYTF.

V and J are TRBV4-2 and TRBJ2-7; TRBD2 might be the D (6 bases). CDR3 length equals 14 residues. The germline CDR1 and CDR2 sequences are LGHNA and YNFKEQ. Trimming shortened V by 1 base and J by 3 bases, and 10 bases separated the two germline ends. Here the CDR3 reads CASSQGVSGYEQYF. CDR3 bases: TGTGCCAGCAGCCAAGGTGTTAGCGGCTACGAGCAGTACTTC.

V is TRBV30 and J is TRBJ2-3; 9 bases fit TRBD1. Germline V gene sequence: CDR1 GTSNPN, CDR2 SVGIG (reference sequence). The CDR3 is made up of 16 amino acids. V lost 0 bases to trimming and J lost 1 base; unmatched junction nucleotides: 5. This chain's CDR3 is CAWSVLRTGGTDTQYF. The CDR3 DNA sequence: TGTGCCTGGAGTGTACTGCGGACAGGGGGCACAGATACGCAGTATTTT. Using reference TRBV30 and TRBJ2-3 for the parts outside the CDR3, the full variable domain is SQTIHQWPATLVQPVGSPLSLECTVEGTSNPNLYWYRQAAGRGLQLLFYSVGIGQISSEVPQNLSASRPQDRQFILSSKKLLLSDSGFYLCAWSVLRTGGTDTQYFGPGTRLTVL.

The chain is built from TRBV27 and TRBJ2-2; no reliable D call. This CDR3 spans 12 amino acids. Trimming pared 3 bases from V and 7 bases from J, leaving 6 bases between. Germline V lookup: CDR1 MNHEY, CDR2 SMNVEV (reference sequence). In nucleotides, the CDR3 is TGTGCCAGCAGTTTTTCATTCGGGGAGCTGTTTTTT. Translation: CASSFSFGELFF.

The chain joins TRBV29-1 to TRBJ2-7; 7 bases are a match to TRBD2. V shed 5 bases, J shed 2 bases, and the junction held 6 bases outside the gene matches. This CDR3 region has 13 residues. Germline CDR1 reads SQVTM; CDR2 reads ANQGSEA. Written as DNA, the CDR3 is TGCAGCGTTTTAGCGGGTCTGACCTACGAGCAGTACTTC. It specifies CSVLAGLTYEQYF.

This clone was seen once. The genes are TRBV6-1 and TRBJ2-7; TRBD2 aligns across 11 bases. CDR1 is MNHNS, CDR2 SASEGT, per germline. This CDR3 has 16 residues. With 3 bases clipped from V and 0 bases from J, the junction kept 4 bases outside the gene matches. DNA of the CDR3: TGTGCCAGCAGTGAGGGGACTAGCGGAAGCTCCTACGAGCAGTACTTC. Protein product: CASSEGTSGSSYEQYF.

The rearrangement links TRBV27 to TRBJ2-5, with 8 bases identical to TRBD2. V lost 3 bases to trimming and J lost 5 bases; unmatched junction nucleotides: 11. Germline CDR1 and CDR2: MNHEY and SMNVEV (reference sequence). The CDR3 spans 16 residues. The CDR3 reads CASSFGREGRRETQYF. For the CDR3, the DNA is TGTGCCAGCAGTTTTGGTCGGGAGGGCCGTCGGGAGACCCAGTACTTC.

The chain joins TRBV9 to TRBJ2-1, with TRBD2 matching 12 bases. The CDR3 is 15 residues long. V lost 0 bases and J lost 10; bases outside the gene matches: 5. CDR1 and CDR2 (germline): SGDLS, YYNGEE. CDR3 sequence (DNA): TGTGCCAGCAGCGTAGGACTAGCGGGAGACGGGGAGCAGTTCTTC. Its translation is CASSVGLAGDGEQFF.

This chain links TRBV11-2 with TRBJ2-7; possibly TRBD2 for D (6 bases). The CDR3 is 13 residues long. Trimming left V 4 bases short and J 0 bases short, with 7 bases between. In germline, CDR1 is SGHAT, CDR2 FQNNGV. CDR3 sequence (DNA): TGTGCCAGCAGCTGGGACTTCTCCTACGAGCAGTACTTC. As protein: CASSWDFSYEQYF. Full variable domain (missing parts from reference TRBV11-2 and TRBJ2-7): EAGVAQSPRYKIIEKRQSVAFWCNPISGHATLYWYQQILGQGPKLLIQFQNNGVVDDSQLPKDRFSAERLKGVDSTLKIQPAKLEDSAVYLCASSWDFSYEQYFGPGTRLTVT.

The V call is TRBV2, the J call TRBJ2-7, with TRBD1 matching over 7 bases. V gave up 6 bases and J gave up 6 bases; unmatched junction bases: 23. The germline V gene encodes CDR1 SNHLY and CDR2 FYNNEI. The CDR3 is 18 residues long. CDR3 sequence reads: CASSDRVPGQSSDGEQYF. The CDR3 bases are TGTGCCAGCAGCGATCGAGTCCCGGGACAGTCGTCGGATGGCGAGCAGTACTTC. Complete variable domain (other parts from reference TRBV2 and TRBJ2-7): EPEVTQTPSHQVTQMGQEVILRCVPISNHLYFYWYRQILGQKVEFLVSFYNNEISEKSEIFDDQFSVERPDGSNFTLKIRSTKLEDSAMYFCASSDRVPGQSSDGEQYFGPGTRLTVT.

V and J are TRBV4-3 and TRBJ1-2, with 8 bases matching TRBD1. V lost 0 bases, J lost 2 bases, and 5 bases stayed unmatched. This CDR3 spans 16 amino acids. From germline, CDR1 is LGHNA and CDR2 YSLEER. The CDR3 reads CASSQDAGGANYGYTF. DNA for the CDR3: TGCGCCAGCAGCCAAGATGCAGGGGGCGCAAACTATGGCTACACCTTC.

The chain has TRBV11-1 and TRBJ1-1; tentatively, D is TRBD1 (6 bases). The CDR3 has 15 residues. Germline values: CDR1 SGHAT, CDR2 FQDESV (reference sequence). Trimming shortened V by 5 bases and J by 0 bases, and 13 bases separated the two germline ends. The CDR3 sequence: CASSKYRAMNTEAFF. The CDR3 DNA follows: TGTGCCAGCAGCAAATACAGGGCTATGAACACTGAAGCTTTCTTT.

J is TRBJ2-1 and V is TRBV5-6, with D possibly matching TRBD1 (7 bases). V was cut by 0 bases and J by 4 bases, with 17 bases left in between. The CDR3 is 17 residues long. Looked up from germline, CDR1 is SGHDT and CDR2 is YYEEEE. In DNA, the CDR3 is TGTGCCAGCAGCTTGGAAGTCGTACAGGGGAGGTACAATGAGCAGTTCTTC. Its translation is CASSLEVVQGRYNEQFF.

The chain combines TRBV30 with TRBJ2-5, with a weak D call TRBD2 (5 bases). V lost 4 bases and J 4 bases, leaving 10 bases between the germline ends. Per the germline V gene, CDR1 is GTSNPN and CDR2 is SVGIG (reference sequence). CDR3 size: 12 residues. CDR3 DNA: TGTGCCTGGAACAAGGGAGCAGAGACCCAGTACTTC. It encodes CAWNKGAETQYF. The full variable domain, in which reference TRBV30 and TRBJ2-5 provide the parts outside the CDR3, is SQTIHQWPATLVQPVGSPLSLECTVEGTSNPNLYWYRQAAGRGLQLLFYSVGIGQISSEVPQNLSASRPQDRQFILSSKKLLLSDSGFYLCAWNKGAETQYFGPGTRLLVL.